This TCR beta chain is drawn from a study of blood T cell repertoires in COVID-19. Study summary: Samples came from the United States, Italy and Spain, spanning acute and convalescent COVID-19. Sample material is recorded as cDNA or gDNA derived from T cells, B-cell-depleted T cells, or PBMCs.

In the original analysis: The assay estimated nucleated cells by amplifying reference gene primers. Profiling relied on immunoSEQ multiplex PCR, and the TCRdb table lists in-frame clones only, not all of them. Clonal size and the V and J genes are those of that table, whereas D and trimming came from the DNA. The sample holds approximately 50,000 clones, around 83% seen once. This clone was seen only a few times. V lost 5 bases, J lost 1 base, and 18 bases lay in between. Germline lookup yields CDR1 LNHDA and CDR2 SQIVND (reference sequence). This CDR3 spans 17 amino acids. Sequencing used peripheral blood. The chain carries TRBV19 and TRBJ1-5; perhaps TRBD1 as D (5 bases). The TCR originated in a man aged 55-75 years with acute or convalescent COVID-19. The CDR3 protein is CASSERSGTRSNQPQHF. The CDR3 bases are TGTGCCAGTAGTGAACGTTCCGGGACTAGGAGCAATCAGCCCCAGCATTTT.